This entry is about one T cell receptor beta chain. The CDR3 is 14 residues long. V lost 3 bases and J 1 base, leaving 9 bases between the germline ends. Germline CDR1 SEHNR, CDR2 FQNEAQ (reference sequence). The sample originates from a study of control samples from healthy donors and cancer patients. Profiled with immunoSEQ multiplex PCR; TCRdb holds only in-frame clones, not every one. The sample lists 75,000 to 95,000 clones, more than 70% seen once, with 5.7% in the top ten. The receptor was derived from a woman aged 45-65 years in good health. J is TRBJ1-1 and V is TRBV7-9; TRBD1 might be the D (6 bases). The sample was blood. In DNA, the CDR3 is TGTGCCAGCAGCTTCGGGGGCCCGAACACTGAAGCTTTCTTT. Translating it yields CASSFGGPNTEAFF.